These 30 T cell receptor beta chains originate from one sample sequenced in a study of blood T cell repertoires in COVID-19. Libraries were prepared by immunoSEQ multiplex PCR; TCRdb keeps only in-frame clonotypes and omits some of them. The sample lists approximately 70,000 clones, roughly 71% occurring once. Sequencing was carried out using peripheral blood. The source is a man between 60 and 75 years old with COVID-19, enrolled during active disease.

The chain carries TRBV30 and TRBJ1-5; 7 bases align to TRBD1. V shed 6 bases, J shed 5 bases, and the junction held 7 bases outside the gene matches. The CDR3 is made up of 13 amino acids. CDR1 and CDR2 (germline): GTSNPN, SVGIG (reference sequence). The chain's CDR3 is CACSGGLDQPQHF. The DNA of the CDR3 is TGTGCCTGCTCAGGGGGATTGGATCAGCCCCAGCATTTT. Full variable domain (missing parts from reference TRBV30 and TRBJ1-5): SQTIHQWPATLVQPVGSPLSLECTVEGTSNPNLYWYRQAAGRGLQLLFYSVGIGQISSEVPQNLSASRPQDRQFILSSKKLLLSDSGFYLCACSGGLDQPQHFGDGTRLSIL.

The chain joins TRBV6-5 to TRBJ1-4; no reliable D call. The V end was cut by 10 bases, the J end by 7 bases, with 13 bases between. The CDR3 spans 12 residues. Germline V gene data show CDR1 as MNHEY and CDR2 as SVGAGI. CDR3 in DNA: TGTGCCACCCCCCGGTCGGGTGAAAAACTGTTTTTT. Amino acid sequence: CATPRSGEKLFF.

This clone was counted many times. J is TRBJ2-7 and V is TRBV2, with 10 bases that match TRBD1. Germline V gene data show CDR1 as SNHLY and CDR2 as FYNNEI. CDR3 length: 14 amino acids. Trimming removed 10 bases from V and 6 bases from J; junction bases left unmatched: 12. CDR3 DNA sequence: TGTGCCATACTAGAAGGGGACAGGGGCTCCGAGCAGTACTTC. Protein product: CAILEGDRGSEQYF. Together with reference TRBV2 and TRBJ2-7, the CDR3 gives the full variable domain: EPEVTQTPSHQVTQMGQEVILRCVPISNHLYFYWYRQILGQKVEFLVSFYNNEISEKSEIFDDQFSVERPDGSNFTLKIRSTKLEDSAMYFCAILEGDRGSEQYFGPGTRLTVT.

This clone was recorded a few times. The rearrangement uses TRBV7-2 and TRBJ2-3, with 10 nucleotides matching TRBD2. V was pared by 9 bases and J by 5 bases, with 5 bases of the junction left unmatched. CDR3 size: 13 residues. Germline V lookup: CDR1 SGHTA, CDR2 FQGNSA. The CDR3 coding sequence is TGTGCCAGAGCGGGGGGGCCGAGAGATACGCAGTATTTT. Amino acids: CARAGGPRDTQYF.

The chain has TRBV7-2 and TRBJ1-1; D uncertain. Germline V gene lookup returns CDR1 SGHTA and CDR2 FQGNSA. This CDR3 region has 16 residues. The ends were cut back, 4 bases at V and 2 bases at J, with 17 bases in the middle. CDR3 sequence: CASSSPRGRRNTEAFF. In DNA form, the CDR3 reads TGTGCCAGCAGCTCCCCCCGCGGCCGTCGCAACACTGAAGCTTTCTTT.

V gene TRBV6-5 combines with J gene TRBJ1-5; D ambiguous. This CDR3 comprises 13 residues. Germline values: CDR1 MNHEY, CDR2 SVGAGI. V was clipped by 6 bases and J by 4 bases, with 10 bases between them. CDR3: CASRPTWNQPQHF. CDR3 in DNA: TGTGCCAGCAGGCCCACTTGGAATCAGCCCCAGCATTTT.

This clone appeared once. The genes are TRBV19 and TRBJ1-3, with 8 bases identical to TRBD1. The germline gives CDR1 LNHDA, CDR2 SQIVND (reference sequence). This CDR3 has 16 amino acids. V lost 10 bases to trimming and J lost 4 bases; unmatched junction nucleotides: 15. CDR3 DNA: TGTGCCACCCTACGCGTTGGCAGGGGGCCCGGAAACACCATATATTTT. It encodes CATLRVGRGPGNTIYF.

The chain has TRBV9 and TRBJ1-1; no definite D call. CDR3 size: 15 residues. Germline CDR1 and CDR2: SGDLS and YYNGEE. Trimming removed 1 base at V and 1 base at J, with 11 bases between. Here the CDR3 reads CASSVLADSNTEAFF. CDR3 nucleotides: TGTGCCAGCAGCGTACTGGCGGACTCGAACACTGAAGCTTTCTTT.

Only one count was recorded for this clone. V usage is TRBV3-1 (or the pseudogene TRBV3-2) and J usage is TRBJ2-3; D is uncertain. The germline V and J ends were trimmed by 4 bases and 0 bases, with 8 bases remaining between them. Germline lookup yields CDR1 LGHDT and CDR2 YNNKEL (reference sequence). There are 14 residues in the CDR3. The CDR3 nucleotides are TGTGCCAGCAGCCCTCGACTCAGCACAGATACGCAGTATTTT. Its translation is CASSPRLSTDTQYF.

The chain uses TRBV10-1 and TRBJ2-5; 10 bases map to TRBD1. With V trimmed by 3 bases and J by 5 bases, 6 bases remained unmatched. CDR3 length: 15 amino acids. Germline V gives CDR1 WNHNN, CDR2 SYGVQD (reference sequence). CDR3 DNA: TGCGCCAGCAGTGACCACGGGACAGGGGTTGAGACCCAGTACTTC. Translation: CASSDHGTGVETQYF.

This clone appeared once. The chain employs TRBV2 and TRBJ1-3; D is unclear. The germline V gene encodes CDR1 SNHLY and CDR2 FYNNEI. CDR3 length: 14 residues. With 5 bases removed from V and 0 bases from J, the gap between germline ends came to 8 bases. In nucleotides, the CDR3 is TGTGCCAGCAGTCAATTAGCCTCTGGAAACACCATATATTTT. Translating gives CASSQLASGNTIYF.

The rearrangement links TRBV3-1 (or the pseudogene TRBV3-2) to TRBJ1-3; a possible D gene is TRBD1 (5 bases). With 4 bases removed from V and 2 bases from J, the gap between germline ends came to 12 bases. Germline CDR1 and CDR2: LGHDT and YNNKEL (reference sequence). The length of the CDR3 is 15 residues. Written as DNA, the CDR3 is TGTGCCAGCAGCCCCGGCGGGGGAGCTGGAAACACCATATATTTT. It is translated as CASSPGGGAGNTIYF.

This clone was observed once. The rearrangement links TRBV29-1 to TRBJ2-5; TRBD1 matches 7 bases. CDR1 SQVTM and CDR2 ANQGSEA come from the germline V gene. The CDR3 covers 14 residues. The J segment lost 5 bases and the V segment lost 7 bases, leaving 13 bases of the junction unmatched. CDR3 protein: CSGLTFTGDETQYF. CDR3 DNA sequence: TGCAGCGGACTAACCTTTACAGGGGATGAGACCCAGTACTTC.

This chain connects TRBV4-2 to TRBJ2-2; D uncertain. Germline V gene lookup returns CDR1 LGHNA and CDR2 YNFKEQ. Deletions cut 1 base from V and 7 bases from J, with 10 bases between. CDR3 length: 14 residues. CDR3 in DNA: TGTGCCAGCAGCCAAGTTTCGTCTAGCGGGGAGCTGTTTTTT. This encodes CASSQVSSSGELFF.

A remark on this clone: Other DNA variants within this sample encode the same CDR3. The J gene is TRBJ2-1, the V gene TRBV24-1, with TRBD2 as a possible D gene (6 bases). V lost 9 bases, J lost 4 bases, and 9 bases lay in between. This CDR3 contains 12 residues. Germline values: CDR1 KGHDR, CDR2 SFDVKD. DNA for the CDR3: TGTGCCACCGGGACTTCTTACAATGAGCAGTTCTTC. Residues: CATGTSYNEQFF.

V usage is TRBV6-5 and J usage is TRBJ1-6; 8 nucleotides line up with TRBD1. Germline V gene data show CDR1 as MNHEY and CDR2 as SVGAGI. The CDR3 contains 14 residues. V shed 11 bases and J 8 bases; nucleotides not matched to a gene: 11. This CDR3 reads CACRPGQVYSPLHF. The CDR3 region has the DNA TGTGCCTGTCGACCGGGACAGGTTTATTCACCCCTCCACTTT.

This chain uses TRBV7-9 with TRBJ1-1; D not certain. V was cut by 5 bases and J by 0 bases, with 7 bases left in between. The V gene's germline CDR1 is SEHNR and CDR2 FQNEAQ (reference sequence). The CDR3 totals 13 residues. The CDR3 here is CASSLEMNTEAFF. CDR3 DNA: TGTGCCAGCAGCCTTGAGATGAACACTGAAGCTTTCTTT.

V and J are TRBV28 and TRBJ2-5, with TRBD2 identical over 10 bases. The V gene end was trimmed by 5 bases and the J gene end by 1 base; junction bases not matched to a gene: 7. The CDR3 totals 16 residues. Germline V gives CDR1 MDHEN, CDR2 SYDVKM. The CDR3 nucleotides are TGTGCCAGCAGTCCTTTAGCGGGGGGAATCCAAGAGACCCAGTACTTC. Residues: CASSPLAGGIQETQYF.

This clone has a count of ten or more. The chain is built from TRBV7-9 and TRBJ1-1; D is possibly TRBD1 (5 bases). The CDR3 contains 12 residues. The V end lost 5 bases, the J end lost 8 bases, and 12 bases lay between the germline ends. Germline V gene data show CDR1 as SEHNR and CDR2 as FQNEAQ (reference sequence). CDR3 DNA: TGTGCCAGCAGCCCTAATGGGGGGGAAGCTTTCTTT. It specifies CASSPNGGEAFF. Full variable domain (rest looked up from reference TRBV7-9 and TRBJ1-1): DTGVSQNPRHKITKRGQNVTFRCDPISEHNRLYWYRQTLGQGPEFLTYFQNEAQLEKSRLLSDRFSAERPKGSFSTLEIQRTEQGDSAMYLCASSPNGGEAFFGQGTRLTVV.

The chain employs TRBV21-1 and TRBJ2-7; no check of the table's D call, TRBD1, against the DNA was made. TRBV21-1 is designated a pseudogene. The CDR3 is 18 amino acids. In nucleotides, the CDR3 is TGTGCCAGCAGCAAAGCGCGGGAGGGGACAGGGGGCCAATACGAGCAGTACTTC. Protein: CASSKAREGTGGQYEQYF.

The chain's CDR3 is CASSLRKTSGTGELFF. The CDR3 DNA follows: TGTGCCAGCAGCTTAAGGAAGACTAGTGGGACCGGGGAGCTGTTTTTT. This chain uses TRBV11-2 with TRBJ2-2; TRBD2 is a possible D gene (6 bases). Looked up from germline, CDR1 is SGHAT and CDR2 is FQNNGV. Trimming took 2 bases from V and 5 from J, leaving 15 bases between them. This CDR3 spans 16 amino acids.

The V gene is TRBV4-2, the J gene TRBJ2-1; TRBD2 aligns across 13 bases. The V gene end was trimmed by 2 bases and the J gene end by 7 bases; junction bases not matched to a gene: 8. CDR3 length equals 17 residues. CDR1 and CDR2 from the germline V gene are LGHNA and YNFKEQ. The CDR3 region has the DNA TGTGCCAGCAGCCAACGGACTAGCGGGGGCATGGGTAATGAGCAGTTCTTC. It specifies CASSQRTSGGMGNEQFF.

V and J are TRBV19 and TRBJ2-1, with D perhaps matching TRBD2 (5 bases). The CDR3 has 10 residues. V gave up 8 bases and J gave up 8 bases, with 7 bases separating them. Per the germline V gene, CDR1 is LNHDA and CDR2 is SQIVND (reference sequence). CDR3: CASGEYEQFF. The CDR3 region has the DNA TGTGCCAGTGGGGAGTATGAGCAGTTCTTC. Variable domain in full (rest from reference TRBV19 and TRBJ2-1): DGGITQSPKYLFRKEGQNVTLSCEQNLNHDAMYWYRQDPGQGLRLIYYSQIVNDFQKGDIAEGYSVSREKKESFPLTVTSAQKNPTAFYLCASGEYEQFFGPGTRLTVL.

The V gene is TRBV3-1 (or the pseudogene TRBV3-2), the J gene TRBJ2-1; a possible D gene is TRBD2 (5 bases). The CDR3 contains 14 residues. The germline V gene has CDR1 LGHDT and CDR2 YNNKEL (reference sequence). Trimming pared 0 bases from V and 2 bases from J, leaving 5 bases between. The CDR3 protein is CASSQDGAYNEQFF. The CDR3 DNA follows: TGTGCCAGCAGCCAAGACGGGGCCTACAATGAGCAGTTCTTC.

The chain combines TRBV7-2 with TRBJ2-1; TRBD1 aligns across 7 bases. Germline V CDR1 and CDR2: SGHTA, FQGNSA. The CDR3 spans 14 residues. The V gene end was trimmed by 2 bases and the J gene end by 6 bases; junction bases not matched to a gene: 4. The DNA for the CDR3 is TGTGCCAGCAGCTTATCGGGACAGTCCAATGAGCAGTTCTTC. Protein sequence: CASSLSGQSNEQFF.

The J gene is TRBJ2-7, the V gene TRBV5-1; D is perhaps TRBD1 (5 bases). The germline V and J ends were trimmed by 4 bases and 3 bases, with 8 bases remaining between them. Looked up from germline, CDR1 is SGHRS and CDR2 is YFSETQ. This CDR3 is 12 amino acids long. CDR3 residues: CASSGQGYEQYF. As DNA, the CDR3 is TGCGCCAGCAGCGGGCAGGGCTACGAGCAGTACTTC.

This chain connects TRBV18 to TRBJ2-7, with a weak D call TRBD1 (6 bases). The length of the CDR3 is 16 residues. Germline V lookup: CDR1 KGHSH, CDR2 LQKENI. V was trimmed by 6 bases and J by 0 bases, leaving 18 bases between them. CDR3 in amino acids: CASSPPRGPFSYEQYF. DNA for the CDR3: TGTGCCAGCTCTCCTCCCAGGGGTCCCTTCTCCTACGAGCAGTACTTC.

The chain links TRBV7-9 to TRBJ2-5; D not certain. In germline, CDR1 is SEHNR, CDR2 FQNEAQ (reference sequence). The V gene lost 2 bases and the J gene lost 0 bases, with 10 bases spanning the gap. The CDR3 extends over 15 amino acids. The CDR3 sequence: CASSLPTSYQETQYF. CDR3 bases: TGTGCCAGCAGCTTACCCACCAGTTACCAAGAGACCCAGTACTTC.

This chain connects TRBV30 to TRBJ1-3; D is undetermined. The V end was cut by 0 bases, the J end by 2 bases, with 5 bases between. The CDR3 contains 13 residues. The germline V gene encodes CDR1 GTSNPN and CDR2 SVGIG (reference sequence). The CDR3 DNA reads as TGTGCCTGGAGTGTGTCGGCTGGAAACACCATATATTTT. Translating gives CAWSVSAGNTIYF.

This sequence joins TRBV5-1 and TRBJ2-5; 7 positions match TRBD1. Germline lookup yields CDR1 SGHRS and CDR2 YFSETQ. The CDR3 spans 14 residues. Trimming cost V 4 bases and J 5 bases; bases outside gene matches: 8. CDR3 bases: TGCGCCAGCAGCCCAGACAGGGAAGGGGAGACCCAGTACTTC. This sequence encodes CASSPDREGETQYF.